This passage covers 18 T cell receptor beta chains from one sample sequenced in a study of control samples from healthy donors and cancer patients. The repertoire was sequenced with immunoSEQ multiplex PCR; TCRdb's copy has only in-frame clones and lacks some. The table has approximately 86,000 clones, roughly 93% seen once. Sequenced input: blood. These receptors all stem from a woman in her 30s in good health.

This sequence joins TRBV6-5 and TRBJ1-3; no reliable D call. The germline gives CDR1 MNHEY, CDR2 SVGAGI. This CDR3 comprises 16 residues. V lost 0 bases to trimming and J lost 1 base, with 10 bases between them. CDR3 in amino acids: CASSYSPAASGNTIYF. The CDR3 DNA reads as TGTGCCAGCAGTTACTCGCCAGCGGCTTCTGGAAACACCATATATTTT.

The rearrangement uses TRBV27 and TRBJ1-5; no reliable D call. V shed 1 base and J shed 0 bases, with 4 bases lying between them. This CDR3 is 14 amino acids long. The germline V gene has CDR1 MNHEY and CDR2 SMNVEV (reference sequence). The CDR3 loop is CASSLYHSNQPQHF. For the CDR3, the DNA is TGTGCCAGCAGTTTATACCATAGCAATCAGCCCCAGCATTTT.

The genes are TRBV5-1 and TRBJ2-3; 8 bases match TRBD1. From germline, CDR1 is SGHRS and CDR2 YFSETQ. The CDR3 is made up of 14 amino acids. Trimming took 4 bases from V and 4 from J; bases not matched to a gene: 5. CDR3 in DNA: TGCGCCAGCAGCAAGGACAGGGCCGCAGATACGCAGTATTTT. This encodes CASSKDRAADTQYF.

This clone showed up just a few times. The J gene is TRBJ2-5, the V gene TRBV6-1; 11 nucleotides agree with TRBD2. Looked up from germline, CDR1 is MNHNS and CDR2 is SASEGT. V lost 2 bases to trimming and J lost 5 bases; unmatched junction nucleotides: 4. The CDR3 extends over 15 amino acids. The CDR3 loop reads CASSEFSGGAETQYF. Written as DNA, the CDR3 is TGTGCCAGCAGTGAATTTAGCGGGGGGGCCGAGACCCAGTACTTC.

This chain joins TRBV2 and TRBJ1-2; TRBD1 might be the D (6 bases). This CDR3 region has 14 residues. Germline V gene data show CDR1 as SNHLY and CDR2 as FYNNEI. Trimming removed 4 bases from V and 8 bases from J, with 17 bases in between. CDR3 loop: CASSVVTGLRGYTF. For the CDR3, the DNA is TGTGCCAGCAGTGTGGTAACAGGGCTCAGGGGCTACACCTTC.

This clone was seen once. For the CDR3, the DNA is TGTGCCAGCAGCTTGGACAATCAGCCCCAGCATTTT. This encodes CASSLDNQPQHF. The chain combines TRBV5-6 with TRBJ1-5; unclear D gene. The ends were cut back, 0 bases at V and 3 bases at J, with 1 base in the middle. Germline values: CDR1 SGHDT, CDR2 YYEEEE. The CDR3 is 12 amino acids.

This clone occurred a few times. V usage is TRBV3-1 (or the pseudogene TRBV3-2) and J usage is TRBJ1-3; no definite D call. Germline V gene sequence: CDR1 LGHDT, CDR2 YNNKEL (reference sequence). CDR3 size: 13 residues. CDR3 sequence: CAAGGSSGNTIYF. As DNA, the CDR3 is TGTGCAGCAGGCGGGAGCTCTGGAAACACCATATATTTT.

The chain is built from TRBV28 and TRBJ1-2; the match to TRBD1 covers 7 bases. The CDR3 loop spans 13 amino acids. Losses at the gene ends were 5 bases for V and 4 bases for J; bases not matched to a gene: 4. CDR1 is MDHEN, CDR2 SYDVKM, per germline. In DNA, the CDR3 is TGTGCCAGCAGTACAGGGGCGGTCTATGGCTACACCTTC. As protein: CASSTGAVYGYTF.

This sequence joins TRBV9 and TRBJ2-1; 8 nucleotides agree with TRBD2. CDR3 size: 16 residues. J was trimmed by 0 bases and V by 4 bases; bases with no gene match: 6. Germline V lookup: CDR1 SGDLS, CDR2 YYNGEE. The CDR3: CASSSRTSHSYNEQFF. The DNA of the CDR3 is TGTGCCAGCAGCTCTCGGACTAGCCACTCCTACAATGAGCAGTTCTTC.

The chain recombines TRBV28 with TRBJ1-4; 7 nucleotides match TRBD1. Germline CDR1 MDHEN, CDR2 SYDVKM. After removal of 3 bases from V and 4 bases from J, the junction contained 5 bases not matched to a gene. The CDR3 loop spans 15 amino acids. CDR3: CASSLPGQSNEKLFF. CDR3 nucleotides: TGTGCCAGCAGTTTGCCGGGACAGAGTAATGAAAAACTGTTTTTT.

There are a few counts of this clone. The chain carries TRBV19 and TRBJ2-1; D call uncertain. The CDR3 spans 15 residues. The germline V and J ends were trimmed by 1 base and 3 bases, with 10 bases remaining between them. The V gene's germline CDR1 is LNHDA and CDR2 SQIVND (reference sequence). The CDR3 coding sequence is TGTGCCAGTAGTATAGCATCGACTGTCTACAATGAGCAGTTCTTC. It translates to CASSIASTVYNEQFF.

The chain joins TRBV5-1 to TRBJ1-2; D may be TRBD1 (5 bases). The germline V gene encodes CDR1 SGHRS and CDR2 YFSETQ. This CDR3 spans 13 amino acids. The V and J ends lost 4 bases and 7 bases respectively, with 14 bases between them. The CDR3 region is CASSVDGGRGYTF. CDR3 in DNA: TGCGCCAGCAGCGTGGACGGGGGTCGTGGCTACACCTTC. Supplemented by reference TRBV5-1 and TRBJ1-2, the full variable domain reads KAGVTQTPRYLIKTRGQQVTLSCSPISGHRSVSWYQQTPGQGLQFLFEYFSETQRNKGNFPGRFSGRQFSNSRSEMNVSTLELGDSALYLCASSVDGGRGYTFGSGTRLTVV.

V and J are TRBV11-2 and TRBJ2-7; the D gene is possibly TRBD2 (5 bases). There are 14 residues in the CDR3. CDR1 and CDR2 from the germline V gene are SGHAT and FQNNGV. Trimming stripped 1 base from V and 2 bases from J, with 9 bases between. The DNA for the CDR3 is TGTGCCAGCAGCTTAGTGAGGGCCCCCTACGAGCAGTACTTC. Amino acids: CASSLVRAPYEQYF. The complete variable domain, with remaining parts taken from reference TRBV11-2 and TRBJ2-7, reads EAGVAQSPRYKIIEKRQSVAFWCNPISGHATLYWYQQILGQGPKLLIQFQNNGVVDDSQLPKDRFSAERLKGVDSTLKIQPAKLEDSAVYLCASSLVRAPYEQYFGPGTRLTVT.

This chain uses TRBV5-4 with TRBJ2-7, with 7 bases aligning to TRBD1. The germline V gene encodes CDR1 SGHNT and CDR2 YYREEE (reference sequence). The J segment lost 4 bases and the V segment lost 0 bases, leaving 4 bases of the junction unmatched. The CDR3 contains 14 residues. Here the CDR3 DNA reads TGTGCCAGCAGCTTGGTAGGGGGCGGGTACGAGCAGTACTTC. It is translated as CASSLVGGGYEQYF.

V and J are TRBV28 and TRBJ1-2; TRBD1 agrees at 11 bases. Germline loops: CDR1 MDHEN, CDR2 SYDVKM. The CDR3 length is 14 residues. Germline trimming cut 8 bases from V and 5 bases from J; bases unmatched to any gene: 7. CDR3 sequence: CASFSGTGGYGYTF. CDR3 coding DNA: TGTGCCAGCTTCTCCGGGACAGGGGGGTATGGCTACACCTTC.

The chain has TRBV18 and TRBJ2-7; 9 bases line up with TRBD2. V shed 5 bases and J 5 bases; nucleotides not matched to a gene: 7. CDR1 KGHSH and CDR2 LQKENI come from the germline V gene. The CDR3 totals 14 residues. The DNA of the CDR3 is TGTGCCAGCTCATCTAGCGGGGTCCAAAACGAGCAGTACTTC. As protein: CASSSSGVQNEQYF.

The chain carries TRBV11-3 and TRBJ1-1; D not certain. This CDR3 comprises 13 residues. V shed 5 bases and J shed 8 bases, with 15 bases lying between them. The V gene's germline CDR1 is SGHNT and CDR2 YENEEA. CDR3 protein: CASSDTTREEAFF. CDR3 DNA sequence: TGTGCCAGCAGCGATACGACACGGGAGGAAGCTTTCTTT.

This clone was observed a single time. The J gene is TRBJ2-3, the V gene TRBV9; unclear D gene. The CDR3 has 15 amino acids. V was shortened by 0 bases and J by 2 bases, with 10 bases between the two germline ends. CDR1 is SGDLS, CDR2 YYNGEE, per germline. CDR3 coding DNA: TGTGCCAGCAGCGTAGGGGCAGTCTTCACAGATACGCAGTATTTT. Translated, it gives CASSVGAVFTDTQYF.